Below, 21 T cell receptor beta chains from the same sample are listed, as sequenced in a study of blood T cell repertoires in COVID-19. Sequencing used immunoSEQ multiplex PCR; TCRdb keeps in-frame clones, though not all of them. Here the sample spans 200,000 to 250,000 clones, roughly 80% being singletons. Sequencing was done on a sample of peripheral blood. These receptors originate from a young woman with acute or convalescent COVID-19.

The genes are TRBV30 and TRBJ2-7; 14 bases align to TRBD2. The germline gives CDR1 GTSNPN, CDR2 SVGIG (reference sequence). The CDR3 extends over 15 amino acids. V shed 3 bases, J shed 3 bases, and the junction held 4 bases outside the gene matches. The CDR3 is CAWRGLAGVFYEQYF. CDR3 in DNA: TGTGCCTGGAGGGGACTAGCGGGAGTGTTCTACGAGCAGTACTTC.

This chain uses TRBV27 with TRBJ1-5, with TRBD1 identical over 7 bases. Germline CDR1 reads MNHEY; CDR2 reads SMNVEV (reference sequence). V lost 5 bases to trimming and J lost 2 bases; unmatched junction nucleotides: 6. This CDR3 is 15 amino acids long. The CDR3 nucleotides are TGTGCCAGCAGTAAACAGGGGCAAGGCAATCAGCCCCAGCATTTT. Amino acids: CASSKQGQGNQPQHF.

V gene TRBV27 combines with J gene TRBJ2-3; the match to TRBD2 covers 8 bases. Trimming cost V 1 base and J 5 bases; bases outside gene matches: 8. The CDR3 consists of 16 residues. Per germline, CDR1 MNHEY and CDR2 SMNVEV (reference sequence). CDR3 nucleotides: TGTGCCAGCAGTTTATTACCCGGGGGGGCGCGAGATACGCAGTATTTT. Amino acid sequence: CASSLLPGGARDTQYF.

The chain has TRBV5-1 and TRBJ2-1; no firm D call. V lost 4 bases and J 2 bases, leaving 10 bases between the germline ends. Germline CDR1 SGHRS, CDR2 YFSETQ. This CDR3 is 14 amino acids long. CDR3 sequence reads: CASSLTQPYNEQFF. Written as DNA, the CDR3 is TGCGCCAGCAGCCTAACCCAACCCTACAATGAGCAGTTCTTC.

The chain links TRBV6-5 to TRBJ1-4, with TRBD1 matching 9 bases. CDR1 MNHEY and CDR2 SVGAGI come from the germline V gene. The V gene end was trimmed by 6 bases and the J gene end by 0 bases; junction bases not matched to a gene: 2. The CDR3 spans 15 residues. CDR3 in DNA: TGTGCCAGCAGAAGGACAGGGGCAACTAATGAAAAACTGTTTTTT. Encoded protein: CASRRTGATNEKLFF.

The rearrangement joins TRBV6-2 or TRBV6-3 to TRBJ2-3; tentatively, D is TRBD1 (6 bases). Trimming removed 6 bases from V and 1 base from J, with 11 bases in between. Germline-derived CDR1 and CDR2 are MNHEY and SVGEGT. The CDR3 has 14 residues. The chain's CDR3 is CASSDRTGTDTQYF. The CDR3 DNA is TGTGCCAGCAGCGATAGGACAGGCACAGATACGCAGTATTTT.

CDR3 sequence (DNA): TGTGCCAGCAGTCACAGGAACACTGAAGCTTTCTTT. This gives the protein CASSHRNTEAFF. V gene TRBV7-9 combines with J gene TRBJ1-1; D gene uncertain. Germline lookup yields CDR1 SEHNR and CDR2 FQNEAQ (reference sequence). The ends were cut back, 6 bases at V and 1 base at J, with 6 bases in the middle. The CDR3 length is 12 residues. The full variable domain, rest sourced from reference TRBV7-9 and TRBJ1-1, is DTGVSQNPRHKITKRGQNVTFRCDPISEHNRLYWYRQTLGQGPEFLTYFQNEAQLEKSRLLSDRFSAERPKGSFSTLEIQRTEQGDSAMYLCASSHRNTEAFFGQGTRLTVV.

For this clone: Germline and junction disagree at one end, which may indicate a read error. In DNA, the CDR3 is TGTGCCAGCAGCTTGTTTGAGGTCCTGCTCTTT. This encodes CASSLFEVLLF. This chain links TRBV5-6 with TRBJ1-1, with D unclear. CDR1 SGHDT and CDR2 YYEEEE come from the germline V gene. CDR3 length: 11 residues.

The rearrangement joins TRBV20-1 to TRBJ1-5, with 7 bases lining up with TRBD1. J gave up 7 bases and V 6 bases, and 21 bases lay outside the gene matches. Per germline, CDR1 DFQATT and CDR2 SNEGSKA (reference sequence). The CDR3 is 17 residues long. CDR3: CSASSLRTGTDEQPQHF. As DNA, the CDR3 is TGCAGTGCCAGTTCTCTACGAACCGGGACAGATGAACAGCCCCAGCATTTT.

The chain combines TRBV24-1 with TRBJ2-2; no reliable D call. Germline lookup yields CDR1 KGHDR and CDR2 SFDVKD. V lost 2 bases to trimming and J lost 5 bases, with 14 bases between them. The CDR3 sequence is 16 residues long. CDR3 DNA sequence: TGTGCCACCAGTGATTCCTCACCCGACGGGACCGGGGAGCTGTTTTTT. It specifies CATSDSSPDGTGELFF.

The CDR3 here is CASSYRGGGSYGYTF. CDR3 nucleotides: TGTGCCAGCAGTTACCGGGGCGGGGGGAGCTATGGCTACACCTTC. The chain employs TRBV6-5 and TRBJ1-2, with D possibly TRBD1 on 5 matching bases. Germline CDR1 is MNHEY and CDR2 is SVGAGI. Trimming removed 2 bases at V and 4 bases at J, with 14 bases between. There are 15 residues in the CDR3.

The CDR3 here is CASSLVAGPNSPLHF. In DNA form, the CDR3 reads TGTGCCAGCAGCTTAGTAGCGGGGCCCAATTCACCCCTCCACTTT. The chain uses TRBV7-2 and TRBJ1-6; perhaps TRBD1 as D (5 bases). This CDR3 is 15 amino acids long. Germline V gives CDR1 SGHTA, CDR2 FQGNSA. The V end lost 1 base, the J end lost 7 bases, and 11 bases lay between the germline ends.

The V call is TRBV11-2, the J call TRBJ1-3; no clear D gene. The CDR3 sequence is 15 residues long. V was clipped by 2 bases and J by 0 bases, with 8 bases between them. Germline V gives CDR1 SGHAT, CDR2 FQNNGV. As DNA, the CDR3 is TGTGCCAGCAGCTTATCTCCGGGCTCTGGAAACACCATATATTTT. It codes for CASSLSPGSGNTIYF.

The rearrangement uses TRBV6-4 and TRBJ2-1, with 9 bases fitting TRBD1. This CDR3 contains 15 residues. J was trimmed by 2 bases and V by 3 bases; bases with no gene match: 2. Germline V gives CDR1 MRHNA, CDR2 SNTAGT. The CDR3 protein is CASSDGTGPYNEQFF. The CDR3 nucleotides are TGTGCCAGCAGTGATGGGACAGGGCCCTACAATGAGCAGTTCTTC.

J is TRBJ2-3 and V is TRBV4-1; 11 nucleotides agree with TRBD2. This CDR3 region has 17 residues. Per the germline V gene, CDR1 is MGHRA and CDR2 is YSYEKL. V lost 0 bases to trimming and J lost 3 bases; unmatched junction nucleotides: 5. CDR3 residues: CASSQELAGVRTDTQYF. The CDR3 DNA follows: TGCGCCAGCAGCCAAGAACTAGCGGGAGTTCGGACAGATACGCAGTATTTT.

The chain carries TRBV10-1 and TRBJ1-5, with D possibly matching TRBD1 (6 bases). This CDR3 region has 14 residues. Germline V gene sequence: CDR1 WNHNN, CDR2 SYGVQD (reference sequence). The V gene lost 4 bases and the J gene lost 2 bases, with 9 bases spanning the gap. This CDR3 reads CASSAGDRNQPQHF. The CDR3 nucleotides are TGCGCCAGCAGTGCAGGGGACCGCAATCAGCCCCAGCATTTT.

V usage is TRBV5-1 and J usage is TRBJ2-5, with D possibly matching TRBD1 (6 bases). Germline CDR1 is SGHRS and CDR2 is YFSETQ. V was cut by 5 bases and J by 5 bases, with 28 bases left in between. This CDR3 spans 18 amino acids. The CDR3 DNA reads TGCGCCAGCAGGAAGGACGAGGCGAGTCAGGGGTTTTGGGAGACCCAGTACTTC. It specifies CASRKDEASQGFWETQYF.

The chain carries TRBV18 and TRBJ2-7; a possible D gene is TRBD1 (5 bases). CDR1 is KGHSH, CDR2 LQKENI, per germline. The CDR3 extends over 16 amino acids. The germline V and J ends were trimmed by 3 bases and 5 bases, with 20 bases remaining between them. The CDR3 loop is CASSPSTELQANEQYF. CDR3 nucleotides: TGTGCCAGCTCACCGTCGACAGAACTACAAGCAAACGAGCAGTACTTC.

This clone was seen once. V usage is TRBV29-1 and J usage is TRBJ2-7; TRBD2 matches 9 bases. The CDR3 sequence is 13 residues long. V trimming: 4 bases; J trimming: 5 bases; junction bases outside the gene matches: 6. Germline CDR1 is SQVTM and CDR2 is ANQGSEA. The CDR3, as DNA: TGCAGCGTTGTGAGCGCGGGAGGGGACGAGCAGTACTTC. The encoded protein is CSVVSAGGDEQYF.

This clone was observed once. The chain links TRBV21-1 to TRBJ2-2; the D call of TRBD1 is as the table states it, not checked on the DNA. TRBV21-1 corresponds to a pseudogene. The CDR3 sequence is 16 residues long. For the CDR3, the DNA is TGTGCCAGCAGCCCCCATAGTGGGCAGGGCACCGGGGAGCTGTTTTTT. It specifies CASSPHSGQGTGELFF.

Regarding this clone: Additional DNA sequences in this sample encode the identical CDR3. V gene TRBV28 combines with J gene TRBJ1-1; 11 positions agree with TRBD1. The CDR3 contains 16 residues. J was trimmed by 4 bases and V by 6 bases; bases with no gene match: 10. In germline, CDR1 is MDHEN, CDR2 SYDVKM. CDR3 region: CASSAQDRGPGTEAFF. The CDR3 DNA is TGTGCCAGCAGCGCCCAGGACAGGGGGCCGGGCACTGAAGCTTTCTTT.